The sequence of this T cell receptor (beta chain) was determined in a study of brain T cells in children with intractable seizures. Study results and limitations: Clones missing pre-surgery may reflect undersampling of that blood sample.

The data were produced by immunoSEQ multiplex PCR, yet TCRdb's version contains in-frame clones alone and is incomplete. The sample has about 320,000 clones, over 90% seen once; the top ten hold roughly 5.7%. Time point specified: blood from clinic visit 5 months post-surgery; TSC patient then seizure free. The sequenced cases were selected for having the highest brain T cell transcript signatures. A note on this clone: Its antigen is not known.

Sequenced material: peripheral blood, taken more than 4 months after surgery. The source is a boy younger than two with tuberous sclerosis and intractable seizures.

The DNA of the CDR3 is TGTGCCAGCAGTTTACCCGGGGCCACAGATACGCAGTATTTT. This codes for CASSLPGATDTQYF. The chain joins TRBV28 to TRBJ2-3; D may match TRBD1 or TRBD2 (5 bases each). Trimming took off 2 bases at V and 2 bases at J, with 8 bases between the two ends. Germline V lookup: CDR1 MDHEN, CDR2 SYDVKM. The CDR3 is 14 residues long.